What follows is one T cell receptor beta chain and its context. This clone's antigen is unknown. Base qualities are not at hand, and no much larger clone is one base apart. The entry originates in a study of T-cell memory formation after mild COVID-19 (dated by TCRdb to about 2021). Regarding the research as a whole: TCR sequence clusters from the two donors were found to be largely donor specific. In a couple of donors, T-cell clones that expanded and contracted after mild COVID-19 were tracked by sequencing TCRalpha and TCRbeta repertoires over time. Two young, previously healthy adult volunteers made up the cohort, one male and one female.

TCRdb lists the instrument as Illumina NovaSeq 6000. TCRalpha and TCRbeta cDNA libraries were built by 5'RACE with constant-segment primers, adding sample barcodes and unique molecular identifiers. RNA was extracted from every sample with Trizol reagent. The libraries were amplified in two PCR steps, and the second step added a second sample barcode and Illumina TruSeq adapters. Sequencing of the libraries was done on an Illumina NovaSeq, producing 2 x 150 bp paired-end reads. The original methods were these. With migec v1.2.7, reads were demultiplexed and then collapsed into UMI-guided consensus sequences. Using mixcr v2.1.11, the UMI consensuses were aligned to TRA and TRB V and J templates and assembled into clonotypes. A clonotype was counted as expanded or contracted only if both edgeR and NoisET called the change significant, with noise models trained on biological replicates. For edgeR calls, the thresholds were a false discovery rate-adjusted p below 0.01 and a log2 fold-change of 1. As an exploratory analysis of dynamics, max-normalized trajectories of the 1000 most abundant clonotypes were examined with PCA combined with hierarchical clustering. Separately sequenced CD4+ and CD8+ repertoires were used to assign the CD4 or CD8 phenotype of responding clones. The raw public reads went through TCRdb reprocessing: fastp at Q25, MiXCR clone calling, in-frame beta chains kept. Identical CDR3 proteins give one entry, which carries the most common genes and DNA. In this record, the V and J calls reflect TCRdb's handling and not the investigators' own analysis. In this sample the table shows about 250,000 distinct CDR3 sequences, roughly 18% of which occur a single time. The ten most abundant clones make up 20% to 25% of the sample.

What the work shows at the level of the full study, not this receptor alone: SARS-CoV-2 specificity of the second-wave clones peaking on day 37 was not confirmed. Only a couple of mild cases were covered in the study, and larger cohorts including severe cases with pre-infection samples were considered necessary. Clones that contracted from day 15 to 85 showed balanced CD4/CD8 phenotypes, whereas a second wave of clones that expanded from day 15 to 37 leaned towards CD4+. Contracting CD4+ clones turned up mainly in the CM and EM memory subsets, whereas EMRA was where CD8+ clones were enriched. Some responding clones were found in pre-infection memory, which suggests that pre-existing cross-reactive memory T cells took part in the SARS-CoV-2 response.

Ficoll-Paque density gradient centrifugation was used to isolate PBMCs. Measured from the cysteine to the phenylalanine, the CDR3 is 17 residues long. Only the CDR3 DNA is retained, 51 bases long and in frame from the first base. Trimming costs V 5 bases and J 5 bases, and their ends lie 24 bases apart. Based on the germline V gene (reference sequence), the CDR1 and CDR2 sequences are LNHDA and SQIVND. The chain employs TRBV19 and TRBJ2-5; the D gene assignment is perhaps TRBD1 or TRBD2, with each matching 5 bases. Sequencing input: PBMCs or a T cell subset sorted from them (not recorded which). This clonotype was sampled from a man aged 18 to 30 who had mild COVID-19 (a few samples of this study predate the infection). The sample titles of this study are shuffled in the database, so cell type and time point are left out; the donor was told from shared clones. The CDR3: CASSPNPIGTKRETQYF. The nucleotides read TGTGCCAGTAGTCCAAACCCGATCGGGACCAAGCGGGAGACCCAGTACTTC.